The sequence of this T cell receptor (beta chain) was determined in a study of cytomegalovirus exposure and HLA in healthy donors. This PCR relied on a set of 60 Vbeta primers and 13 Jbeta primers. TCRdb's copy holds only in-frame clones and misses some; the assay was immunoSEQ multiplex PCR. The sample shows fewer than 250,000 clones, over 60% of them seen only once. The CDR3 is 16 residues long. With 0 bases clipped from V and 11 bases from J, the junction kept 12 bases outside the gene matches. Germline CDR1 LNHDA, CDR2 SQIVND (reference sequence). Study findings and constraints: Using the classifier, cytomegalovirus status was reportedly diagnosed with high specificity and sensitivity.

Of note for this clone: Its cognate antigen is unknown.

Sequences were obtained from PBMCs. The sequence was obtained from a woman aged 40 to 55 in good health and CMV-seronegative. V usage is TRBV19 and J usage is TRBJ1-1, with TRBD1 identical over 10 bases. CDR3 sequence: CASSIDEGTGEDEAFF. The CDR3 DNA sequence: TGTGCCAGTAGTATAGACGAGGGGACAGGGGAGGATGAGGCTTTCTTT.